This T cell receptor (beta chain) is drawn from a study of blood T cell repertoires in COVID-19. Study overall: The analysed material was cDNA or gDNA that came from T cells, B-cell-depleted T cells, or PBMCs.

Data came from immunoSEQ multiplex PCR; TCRdb stores just in-frame clones and leaves some out. The sample has about 320,000 clones; roughly 87% are singletons. Germline trimming cut 9 bases from V and 4 bases from J; bases unmatched to any gene: 17. Germline CDR1 LNHDA, CDR2 SQIVND (reference sequence). This CDR3 is 17 amino acids long. This chain joins TRBV19 and TRBJ1-2; 10 nucleotides align to TRBD1. This clonotype was obtained from a woman in her late teens or twenties who had recovered from COVID-19. Input material: PBMCs or T cells enriched from blood (not recorded which). This CDR3 is CASLNRGRQGASYGYTF. The CDR3, as DNA: TGTGCCAGCTTAAATCGGGGCCGACAGGGGGCAAGCTATGGCTACACCTTC.